A selection of T cell receptor beta chains follows, all from one sample in a study of CD8 T cells in ankylosing spondylitis. TCRdb used MiXCR to reprocess the 5' RACE reads, holding one entry per CDR3 protein. Here the sample spans around 890,000 distinct CDR3 sequences, about 12% being singletons. The sequencing input was blood, either unsorted or a sorted T cell fraction (not recorded which). The receptor source for this set is a male donor with ankylosing spondylitis. CDR3s include the opening cysteine and the closing phenylalanine or tryptophan. A D gene is named only where the DNA matches it firmly. Size is stated for part of the rows, as once, few or many counts, or as a class when the clone is expanded.

V gene	D gene	J gene	clone size	CDR3 DNA	CDR3 protein
TRBV20-1	.	TRBJ1-5	many	TGCAGTGCCCAGGTAGGAGCGCGGCCCCAGCATTTT	CSAQVGARPQHF
TRBV20-1	.	TRBJ1-1	few	TGCAGTGCCAGGGGTCGGCCCGGGACGCCCTGG	CSARGRPGTPW
TRBV5-1	.	TRBJ2-7	few	TGCGCCAGCAGCTTGGACCCCGGAGCAGGGTCGGGGTACTTC	CASSLDPGAGSGYF
TRBV10-3	.	TRBJ2-5	.	TGTGCCACCTCCTGGACAAAAGAGACCCAGTACTTC	CATSWTKETQYF
TRBV6-6	.	TRBJ2-5	many	TGTGCCAGCAGTTACCGAGGGGAAGAGACCCAGTACTTC	CASSYRGEETQYF
TRBV20-1	TRBD2	TRBJ2-7	.	TGCAGTGCTTATTTCACTAGCGTTGGCGAGCAGTACTTC	CSAYFTSVGEQYF
TRBV7-7	TRBD1	TRBJ2-2	.	TGTGCTAGCAGCTCCACTGGACAGGGGGAGAGCGGGGAGCTGTTTTTT	CASSSTGQGESGELFF
TRBV5-1	.	TRBJ1-1	.	TGCGCCAGCAGCTTGGCCGAAGGGGCGAACACTGAAGCTTTCTTT	CASSLAEGANTEAFF
TRBV6-5	TRBD1	TRBJ1-6	.	TGTGCCAGCAGTTCTATTGGGACAGTGATTTCACCCCTCCACTTT	CASSSIGTVISPLHF
TRBV4-2	TRBD2	TRBJ2-1	few	TGTGCCAGCAGCCAAACGGGCGGGAGCTACAATGAGCAGTTCTTC	CASSQTGGSYNEQFF
TRBV7-2	TRBD1	TRBJ2-3	few	TGTGCCAGCAGCTTAGCGCGGGACAGGGATGATACGCAGTATTTT	CASSLARDRDDTQYF
TRBV7-3	TRBD1	TRBJ1-2	.	TGTGCCAGCAGCTTAACCGCCGGGACAGGGGGTCGCGTCCCCTATGGCTACACCTTC	CASSLTAGTGGRVPYGYTF
TRBV5-1	.	TRBJ1-1	.	TGCGCCAGCAGCCAAGGGGTCCAGAACACTGAAGCTTTCTTT	CASSQGVQNTEAFF
TRBV7-2	TRBD1	TRBJ1-4	few	TGTGCCAGCAGCTTAGTTTTTTGGGACAGGAATGAAAAACTGTTTTTT	CASSLVFWDRNEKLFF
TRBV5-1	TRBD2	TRBJ2-7	few	TGCGCCAGCAGTCAAAGGACTAGCGGGGGGCTTCTTCTTGGCGAGCAGTACTTC	CASSQRTSGGLLLGEQYF
TRBV6-6	.	TRBJ1-1	many	TGTGCCAGCAGTTACTCGATGAGCACTGAAGCTTTCTTT	CASSYSMSTEAFF
TRBV6-1	TRBD1	TRBJ1-6	few	TGTGCCAGCAGTCGTCAAGGGGGCAAGGATTCACCCCTCCACTTT	CASSRQGGKDSPLHF
TRBV12-5	.	TRBJ1-1	few	TGTGCTAGTGGTTTGTGGGTCACTGAAGCTTTCTTT	CASGLWVTEAFF
TRBV7-2	.	TRBJ1-2	.	TGTGCCAGCGGGACTCTGGGGGTCTTAGGCTACACCTTC	CASGTLGVLGYTF
TRBV20-1	TRBD1	TRBJ2-7	.	TGCAGTGCTAGCGACAGGGGGCCAAGACGGCACTTC	CSASDRGPRRHF
TRBV7-2	TRBD2	TRBJ2-1	few	TGTGCCAGCAGCTTAAGCGGGATGTACAATGAGCAGTTCTTC	CASSLSGMYNEQFF
TRBV7-2	.	TRBJ2-7	few	TGTGCCAGCGGTTTCCGTGGACTCTACGAGCAGTACTTC	CASGFRGLYEQYF
TRBV5-1	.	TRBJ2-7	.	TGCGCCAGCAGCTCCGGGACCCTAAAGGATACGCAGTACTTC	CASSSGTLKDTQYF
TRBV10-3	TRBD2	TRBJ2-1	few	TGTGCCATCAGTGACCTAGCGGGAGGGCCCTCCTACAATGAGCAGTTCTTC	CAISDLAGGPSYNEQFF
TRBV7-2	.	TRBJ1-4	few	TGTGCCAGCAGCCTTAAGCCTGTCAGGACTAATGAAAAACTGTTTTTT	CASSLKPVRTNEKLFF
TRBV9	.	TRBJ2-7	.	TGTGCCAGCAGCGTAGGGGCCCAAGACTACGAGCAGTACTTC	CASSVGAQDYEQYF
TRBV5-1	TRBD2	TRBJ2-3	.	TGCGCCAGCAGCTTGCCTAGCGGGAGTACAGATACGCAGTATTTT	CASSLPSGSTDTQYF
TRBV7-2	.	TRBJ1-1	few	TGTGCCAGCAGCACCTATTTCCGGAACACTGAAGCTTTCTTT	CASSTYFRNTEAFF
TRBV7-2	TRBD2	TRBJ2-5	.	TGTGCCAGCAGCTGGCTAGCGGGGTACCAAGAGACCCAGTACTTC	CASSWLAGYQETQYF
TRBV12-3/TRBV12-4	.	TRBJ2-3	many	TGTGCCAGCAGTTTAATAGCGGACATCACAGATACGCAGTATTTT	CASSLIADITDTQYF
TRBV7-2	TRBD1	TRBJ1-2	.	TGTGCCAGCAGCTTAAGAACAGGGGATCACTATGGCTACACCTTC	CASSLRTGDHYGYTF
TRBV2	.	TRBJ1-6	many	TGTGCCAGCAGTCAGAGCTCCTATAATTCACCCCTCCACTTT	CASSQSSYNSPLHF
TRBV6-5	.	TRBJ1-1	many	TGTGCCAGCAGTTACTCGGAGATACAGCCGTGGAACACTGAAGCTTTCTTT	CASSYSEIQPWNTEAFF
TRBV6-2/TRBV6-3	TRBD1	TRBJ1-1	.	TGTGCCAGCAGAGACGCAGGGGGCACTGAAGCTTTCTTT	CASRDAGGTEAFF
TRBV5-6	.	TRBJ2-3	few	TGTGCCAGCAGGTCTCGGGCTAGCGGCACAGATACGCAGTATTTT	CASRSRASGTDTQYF
TRBV20-1	TRBD1	TRBJ2-1	few	TGCAGTGCTAGACCAGGGGGCCGAGGATACAATGAGCAGTTCTTC	CSARPGGRGYNEQFF
TRBV28	TRBD1	TRBJ2-7	few	TGTGCCAGCAGTGGGTTCGGACAGGCGGAAAATAACTTC	CASSGFGQAENNF
TRBV27	TRBD1	TRBJ1-1	.	TGTGCCAGCAGTCCATACCGGGACAGGGGGTCGATCACTGAAGCTTTCTTT	CASSPYRDRGSITEAFF
TRBV7-2	.	TRBJ1-5	.	TGTGCCAGCAGCTCAAAGAATCAGCCCCAGCATTTT	CASSSKNQPQHF
TRBV11-2	TRBD2	TRBJ2-1	.	TGTGCCAGCAGCAGATCTAGCGGGGGCCTAGCCGGTGAGCAGTTCTTC	CASSRSSGGLAGEQFF
TRBV6-1	.	TRBJ2-4	.	TGTGCCAGCAGTGAAGGGGGACGGTTTCAGTACTTC	CASSEGGRFQYF
TRBV25-1	TRBD1	TRBJ1-1	.	TGTGCCAGCAGTGATCCAACAGGGGCCCCTGAAGCTTTCTTT	CASSDPTGAPEAFF
TRBV6-6	.	TRBJ2-7	.	TGTGCCACCGGTTGGACCGCCAGCTACGAGCAGTACTTC	CATGWTASYEQYF
TRBV7-9	TRBD1	TRBJ2-2	.	TGTGCCAGCAGCCAGACAGGGAAGGATAACCGGGAGCTGTTTTTT	CASSQTGKDNRELFF
TRBV4-3	.	TRBJ1-1	many	TGCGCCAGCAGCCAGGGAGACGGGAACCCTGAAGCTTTCTTT	CASSQGDGNPEAFF
TRBV29-1	TRBD1	TRBJ2-7	few	TGCAGCGTTGAGGAGGACAGGGGAACGGGGCAGTACTTC	CSVEEDRGTGQYF
TRBV20-1	TRBD1	TRBJ2-7	.	TGCAGTGCTAGAGATCTCCGGACAGGGGGCACCTACGAGCAGTACTTC	CSARDLRTGGTYEQYF
TRBV20-1	.	TRBJ1-5	.	TGCAGTGCTAGTGGGCAGGGCATAGGTGGGAGCAATCAGCCCCAGCATTTT	CSASGQGIGGSNQPQHF
TRBV15	.	TRBJ1-4	.	TGTGCCACCAGCCGGGCTGGAGAGTTTGAAAAACTGTTTTTT	CATSRAGEFEKLFF